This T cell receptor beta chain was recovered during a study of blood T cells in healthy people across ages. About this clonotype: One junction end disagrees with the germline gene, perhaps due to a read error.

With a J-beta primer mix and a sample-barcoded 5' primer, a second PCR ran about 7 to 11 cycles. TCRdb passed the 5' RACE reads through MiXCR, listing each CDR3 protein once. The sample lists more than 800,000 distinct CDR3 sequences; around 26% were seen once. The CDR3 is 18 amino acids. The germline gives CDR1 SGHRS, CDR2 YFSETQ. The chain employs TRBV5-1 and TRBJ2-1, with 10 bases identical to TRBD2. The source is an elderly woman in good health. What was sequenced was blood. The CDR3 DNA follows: TGCGCCAGCAGCTCGGCTTTTTCAGCGGGGGGGCTCAACAATGAGCAGTTTTTC. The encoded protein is CASSSAFSAGGLNNEQFF. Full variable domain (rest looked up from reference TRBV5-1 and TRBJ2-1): KAGVTQTPRYLIKTRGQQVTLSCSPISGHRSVSWYQQTPGQGLQFLFEYFSETQRNKGNFPGRFSGRQFSNSRSEMNVSTLELGDSALYLCASSSAFSAGGLNNEQFFGPGTRLTVL.